The clone carrying this T cell receptor (beta chain) occurred a few times. Time point: patch test 1, 2 weeks after DPC sensitization. The treatment here: therapeutic diphenylcyclopropenone sensitization with weekly scalp DPC. V lost 5 bases, J lost 4 bases, and 8 bases stayed unmatched. The CDR3 has 15 amino acids. Germline CDR1 and CDR2: SEHNR and FQNEAQ (reference sequence). These data come from a study of human T cells and chemical hapten exposure. Study-wide context: Throughout the approximately 25-week study, diphenylcyclopropenone was applied weekly to the patients' scalps.

Each CDR3 protein gets one entry after TCRdb re-called the RACE reads with MiXCR. The table includes under 130,000 distinct CDR3 sequences, approximately 11% detected once. The V and J genes are TRBV7-9 and TRBJ2-7, with TRBD2 matching over 10 bases. The source of this sequence is a woman in her thirties or forties with alopecia areata. Some clones in this sample may be carry-over from other donors' samples. The sample consisted of whole blood, taken in connection with sensitization to the hapten diphenylcyclopropenone (DPC). The CDR3 bases are TGTGCCAGCAGCCCTTGGGAGCGGGAGGGTTACGAGCAGTACTTC. Translated, it gives CASSPWEREGYEQYF.